The 19 T cell receptor beta chains listed next were all sequenced from one sample in a study of cytomegalovirus exposure and HLA in healthy donors. PCR involved 60 Vbeta and 13 Jbeta primers. Profiled with immunoSEQ multiplex PCR; TCRdb holds only in-frame clones, not every one. Of approximately 150,000 clones listed, 70% to 80% are singletons. The sample consisted of PBMCs. The receptors here all came from a woman aged 60 to 75 in good health and CMV-seronegative.

CDR3 residues: CASSLAGSNSYEQYF. As DNA, the CDR3 is TGTGCCAGCAGCTTAGCAGGATCTAACTCCTACGAGCAGTACTTC. The rearrangement uses TRBV11-2 and TRBJ2-7; D is unclear. CDR1 is SGHAT, CDR2 FQNNGV, per germline. Deletions cut 1 base from V and 0 bases from J, with 10 bases between. This CDR3 comprises 15 residues. Full variable domain (missing parts from reference TRBV11-2 and TRBJ2-7): EAGVAQSPRYKIIEKRQSVAFWCNPISGHATLYWYQQILGQGPKLLIQFQNNGVVDDSQLPKDRFSAERLKGVDSTLKIQPAKLEDSAVYLCASSLAGSNSYEQYFGPGTRLTVT.

The chain links TRBV7-9 to TRBJ1-1, with D possibly being TRBD1 (5 bases). V gave up 8 bases and J gave up 1 base, with 11 bases separating them. The CDR3 consists of 13 residues. The germline V gene has CDR1 SEHNR and CDR2 FQNEAQ (reference sequence). This CDR3 is CASHLTANTEAFF. The CDR3 nucleotides are TGTGCCAGCCACCTGACAGCGAACACTGAAGCTTTCTTT.

This rearrangement joins TRBV27 to TRBJ1-2; TRBD1 agrees at 8 bases. Germline V lookup: CDR1 MNHEY, CDR2 SMNVEV (reference sequence). The CDR3 has 13 amino acids. V lost 0 bases, J lost 8 bases, and 2 bases stayed unmatched. The CDR3 DNA reads TGTGCCAGCAGTTTATCGACAGGGGAAGGCTACACCTTC. Its protein is CASSLSTGEGYTF.

This chain uses TRBV9 with TRBJ1-2; D unclear. Deletions cut 3 bases from V and 1 base from J, with 13 bases between. The CDR3 length is 15 residues. From germline, CDR1 is SGDLS and CDR2 YYNGEE. CDR3 coding DNA: TGTGCCAGCAGCGCAGAGGGCACCTTTAACTATGGCTACACCTTC. Its protein is CASSAEGTFNYGYTF.

The chain has TRBV19 and TRBJ2-7; TRBD2 agrees at 9 bases. The ends lost 7 bases at V and 3 bases at J; junction bases unmatched: 10. The CDR3 has 15 residues. Germline V gene data show CDR1 as LNHDA and CDR2 as SQIVND (reference sequence). The CDR3 region has the DNA TGTGCCAGTACGGCCAAACTAGCGGGCCTCTACGAGCAGTACTTC. Amino acids: CASTAKLAGLYEQYF.

The chain is built from TRBV29-1 and TRBJ2-3; 9 bases match TRBD2. V was pared by 3 bases and J by 5 bases, with 15 bases of the junction left unmatched. The germline V gene encodes CDR1 SQVTM and CDR2 ANQGSEA. This CDR3 is 17 amino acids long. The CDR3 DNA reads TGCAGCGTTGATGGGCCACCAATAGCGGGAGCCGGAGATACGCAGTATTTT. Protein product: CSVDGPPIAGAGDTQYF.

This clone turned up a few times. CDR3 sequence (DNA): TGTGCCAGCAGCCACACCTTACGGCAGGTGCAGTTCTTC. Its protein is CASSHTLRQVQFF. The V and J genes are TRBV14 and TRBJ2-1; D ambiguous. V lost 3 bases, J lost 12 bases, and 15 bases lay in between. The CDR3 has 13 amino acids. Germline V lookup: CDR1 SGHDN, CDR2 FVKESK. The entire variable domain, with the rest obtained from reference TRBV14 and TRBJ2-1, is as follows: EAGVTQFPSHSVIEKGQTVTLRCDPISGHDNLYWYRRVMGKEIKFLLHFVKESKQDESGMPNNRFLAERTGGTYSTLKVQPAELEDSGVYFCASSHTLRQVQFFGPGTRLTVL.

The chain is built from TRBV18 and TRBJ2-7; 7 nucleotides match TRBD1. The V gene end was trimmed by 2 bases and the J gene end by 4 bases; junction bases not matched to a gene: 2. Germline loops: CDR1 KGHSH, CDR2 LQKENI. The CDR3 has 13 residues. CDR3 in DNA: TGTGCCAGCTCACCAAGACAGGGTTACGAGCAGTACTTC. It encodes CASSPRQGYEQYF.

This rearrangement joins TRBV13 to TRBJ2-7, with D perhaps TRBD1 (5 bases). Trimming cost V 5 bases and J 0 bases, with 17 bases left between them. The CDR3 is 16 residues long. The germline V gene encodes CDR1 PRHDT and CDR2 FYEKMQ (reference sequence). CDR3 nucleotides: TGTGCCAGCAGCGGGTACAGGTACATGACCTCCTACGAGCAGTACTTC. Protein product: CASSGYRYMTSYEQYF.

CDR3: CAASPTGGYGYTF. The CDR3 coding sequence is TGCGCCGCCTCCCCGACCGGCGGCTATGGCTACACCTTC. The V call is TRBV5-1, the J call TRBJ1-2, with D unclear. The CDR3 runs to 13 residues. CDR1 and CDR2 (germline): SGHRS, YFSETQ. V was trimmed by 10 bases and J by 4 bases, leaving 17 bases between them.

The genes are TRBV9 and TRBJ2-5; 10 bases are a match to TRBD2. The CDR3 is made up of 15 amino acids. The V segment lost 0 bases and the J segment 5 bases; nucleotides outside the gene matches: 4. Germline lookup yields CDR1 SGDLS and CDR2 YYNGEE. CDR3 protein: CASSVGLAGVETQYF. CDR3 coding DNA: TGTGCCAGCAGCGTAGGGCTAGCGGGGGTGGAGACCCAGTACTTC.

This clone was seen once. The rearrangement uses TRBV19 and TRBJ1-2; TRBD1 is a possible D gene (6 bases). The CDR3 is 14 amino acids. With 6 bases removed from V and 0 bases from J, the gap between germline ends came to 11 bases. Germline-derived CDR1 and CDR2 are LNHDA and SQIVND (reference sequence). The CDR3 spells CASRPGQANYGYTF. The DNA of the CDR3 is TGTGCCAGTAGGCCGGGACAAGCTAACTATGGCTACACCTTC.

The gene calls are TRBV18 and TRBJ1-5; D call uncertain. The germline CDR1 and CDR2 sequences are KGHSH and LQKENI. The germline V and J ends were trimmed by 2 bases and 2 bases, with 13 bases remaining between them. The CDR3 covers 16 residues. CDR3 in DNA: TGTGCCAGCTCACCAAGTATGCCGCGGGGCAATCAGCCCCAGCATTTT. Translation gives CASSPSMPRGNQPQHF.

This clone has more than one count but fewer than ten. The chain carries TRBV6-4 and TRBJ2-2; D uncertain. With 5 bases removed from V and 1 base from J, the gap between germline ends came to 5 bases. The CDR3 contains 13 residues. Germline assignment: CDR1 MRHNA and CDR2 SNTAGT. CDR3 nucleotide sequence: TGTGCCAGCAGTTCCCAGAACACCGGGGAGCTGTTTTTT. Translation: CASSSQNTGELFF.

The V and J genes are TRBV9 and TRBJ2-6; D unresolved. The CDR3 runs to 15 residues. V was shortened by 3 bases and J by 1 base, with 8 bases between the two germline ends. Germline-derived CDR1 and CDR2 are SGDLS and YYNGEE. As DNA, the CDR3 is TGTGCCAGCAGCGCCGCAGGTTCTGGGGCCAACGTCCTGACTTTC. Amino acid sequence: CASSAAGSGANVLTF. Supplemented by reference TRBV9 and TRBJ2-6, the full variable domain reads DSGVTQTPKHLITATGQRVTLRCSPRSGDLSVYWYQQSLDQGLQFLIQYYNGEERAKGNILERFSAQQFPDLHSELNLSSLELGDSALYFCASSAAGSGANVLTFGAGSRLTVL.

This clone has just a few counts. The chain carries TRBV11-2 and TRBJ2-1; no clear D. The V and J ends lost 1 base and 0 bases respectively, with 10 bases between them. The germline CDR1 and CDR2 sequences are SGHAT and FQNNGV. The CDR3 consists of 16 residues. As DNA, the CDR3 is TGTGCCAGCAGCTTAGTCCTTGCGGACTCCTACAATGAGCAGTTCTTC. Translating it yields CASSLVLADSYNEQFF.

The J gene is TRBJ2-2, the V gene TRBV19; 11 bases fit TRBD2. With V trimmed by 6 bases and J by 6 bases, 15 bases remained unmatched. This CDR3 is built from 18 residues. Germline CDR1 reads LNHDA; CDR2 reads SQIVND (reference sequence). Here the CDR3 reads CASSLAGGLSSTAGELFF. CDR3 DNA sequence: TGTGCCAGTAGCTTAGCGGGGGGGCTGTCTTCGACCGCCGGGGAGCTGTTTTTT.

The chain combines TRBV7-8 with TRBJ1-5; the match to TRBD1 covers 7 bases. CDR1 is SGHVS, CDR2 FQNEAQ, per germline. This CDR3 comprises 15 residues. The J segment lost 3 bases and the V segment lost 3 bases, leaving 5 bases of the junction unmatched. The CDR3 loop reads CASSFEGQLNQPQHF. CDR3 nucleotide sequence: TGTGCCAGCAGCTTCGAGGGACAGCTCAATCAGCCCCAGCATTTT.

The chain uses TRBV28 and TRBJ2-3; 12 positions match TRBD1. The CDR3 length is 16 residues. The junction had 6 bases not matched to a gene; V was cut back by 4 bases and J by 4 bases. The germline V gene has CDR1 MDHEN and CDR2 SYDVKM. The CDR3 is CASSSAGTGGSDTQYF. The CDR3 DNA follows: TGTGCCAGCAGTTCCGCCGGGACAGGGGGCTCAGATACGCAGTATTTT.